The T cell receptor beta chain under discussion was sequenced for a study of T cell responses to AZD1222 COVID-19 vaccine. The assay was immunoSEQ multiplex PCR, and TCRdb's table has in-frame clones only and misses some. The sample includes under 150,000 clones, 92% of them seen just once. Study observations and caveats: AZD1222 recipients seropositive at baseline numbered only 6 or 7.

The CDR3 spans 14 residues. V lost 2 bases and J 0 bases, leaving 7 bases between the germline ends. In germline, CDR1 is LGHNA, CDR2 YNFKEQ. Of note for this clone: The antigen remains undetermined.

This sequence originates from an adult who received the AZD1222 COVID-19 vaccine. The V gene is TRBV4-2, the J gene TRBJ1-1, with no clear D. The sequences come from peripheral blood, collected 28 days after the second AZD1222 dose. CDR3 amino acids: CASSQIPLNTEAFF. CDR3 coding DNA: TGTGCCAGCAGCCAAATACCGTTGAACACTGAAGCTTTCTTT.